These 25 T cell receptor beta chains came from one sample sequenced in a study of OX40 agonist ivuxolimab in advanced cancers. Some clones are missing from TCRdb's copy, which holds only in-frame ones; the method was immunoSEQ multiplex PCR. The sample lists approximately 11,000 clones, 80% seen once, with roughly 14% in the top ten. The sample was CD4+ or CD8+ T cells sorted from blood, taken in a trial of the OX40 agonist ivuxolimab. Receptors were obtained from an adult with an advanced solid tumor such as melanoma, head and neck, liver or kidney cancer.

Here the CDR3 reads CAWAPGLAGSTKNIQYF. The CDR3 DNA follows: TGTGCCTGGGCTCCCGGACTAGCGGGATCAACCAAAAACATTCAGTACTTC. This sequence joins TRBV30 and TRBJ2-4; 12 bases are a match to TRBD2. There are 17 residues in the CDR3. In germline, CDR1 is GTSNPN, CDR2 SVGIG (reference sequence). J was trimmed by 2 bases and V by 5 bases; bases with no gene match: 10.

The rearrangement links TRBV27 to TRBJ2-2; possibly TRBD1 for D (5 bases). The CDR3 extends over 12 amino acids. Trimming cost V 6 bases and J 8 bases, with 10 bases left between them. Germline V gene data show CDR1 as MNHEY and CDR2 as SMNVEV (reference sequence). CDR3 nucleotides: TGTGCCAGCAGGTGGGGCAGGGGGGAGCTGTTTTTT. This sequence encodes CASRWGRGELFF.

This chain joins TRBV7-9 and TRBJ2-7, with 10 bases identical to TRBD1. V was pared by 3 bases and J by 7 bases, with 9 bases of the junction left unmatched. The germline V gene has CDR1 SEHNR and CDR2 FQNEAQ (reference sequence). This CDR3 comprises 15 residues. The CDR3 bases are TGTGCCAGCAGCTTCACCGGGACAGGGGATAGGGAGCAGTACTTC. Translating gives CASSFTGTGDREQYF.

The chain couples TRBV27 to TRBJ1-1, with a weak D call TRBD1 (5 bases). The CDR3 is made up of 14 amino acids. V shed 2 bases and J shed 4 bases, with 11 bases lying between them. Germline V gene lookup returns CDR1 MNHEY and CDR2 SMNVEV (reference sequence). CDR3 sequence (DNA): TGTGCCAGCAGTTTAAACGGGGGTGGCACTGAAGCTTTCTTT. This codes for CASSLNGGGTEAFF.

The chain recombines TRBV16 with TRBJ2-7, with D maybe TRBD1 (6 bases). V was trimmed by 4 bases and J by 6 bases, leaving 19 bases between them. This CDR3 region has 15 residues. Looked up from germline, CDR1 is KGHSY and CDR2 is FQNENV. The CDR3 sequence is CASSPSAAGVVEQYF. In DNA form, the CDR3 reads TGTGCCAGCAGCCCTTCAGCGGCAGGGGTGGTCGAGCAGTACTTC.

The chain uses TRBV7-3 and TRBJ2-3, with TRBD1 matching 9 bases. CDR1 and CDR2 (germline): SGHTA, FQGTGA. The V gene end was trimmed by 5 bases and the J gene end by 3 bases; junction bases not matched to a gene: 9. The CDR3 is made up of 16 amino acids. The CDR3 sequence: CASSVRTGEGTDTQYF. CDR3 nucleotide sequence: TGTGCCAGCAGCGTAAGGACAGGGGAAGGAACAGATACGCAGTATTTT.

J is TRBJ2-7 and V is TRBV13; 9 bases align to TRBD2. The CDR3 runs to 14 residues. The V and J ends lost 5 bases and 2 bases, in that order; junction bases with no gene match: 4. Per germline, CDR1 PRHDT and CDR2 FYEKMQ (reference sequence). In DNA form, the CDR3 reads TGTGCCAGCAGCGGAGCGGGAGGTACCTACGAGCAGTACTTC. Its protein product is CASSGAGGTYEQYF.

The chain carries TRBV4-2 and TRBJ1-1; D gene ambiguous. This CDR3 has 14 amino acids. V was trimmed by 2 bases and J by 4 bases, leaving 11 bases between them. Per the germline V gene, CDR1 is LGHNA and CDR2 is YNFKEQ. CDR3 DNA sequence: TGTGCCAGCAGCCAACTTCCGGGAACCACTGAAGCTTTCTTT. Protein: CASSQLPGTTEAFF.

This clone is a singleton in its sample. The genes are TRBV28 and TRBJ2-7; 7 positions match TRBD1. The CDR3 is 13 amino acids. CDR1 is MDHEN and CDR2 is SYDVKM in the germline V gene. V lost 3 bases to trimming and J lost 5 bases; unmatched junction nucleotides: 4. The CDR3 DNA follows: TGTGCCAGCAGTTTCCGACAGGGCGACGAGCAGTACTTC. This translates into CASSFRQGDEQYF. Full variable domain (rest looked up from reference TRBV28 and TRBJ2-7): DVKVTQSSRYLVKRTGEKVFLECVQDMDHENMFWYRQDPGLGLRLIYFSYDVKMKEKGDIPEGYSVSREKKERFSLILESASTNQTSMYLCASSFRQGDEQYFGPGTRLTVT.

The rearrangement uses TRBV7-8 and TRBJ2-7, with D perhaps TRBD1 (6 bases). CDR1 is SGHVS and CDR2 is FQNEAQ in the germline V gene. This CDR3 has 14 amino acids. Trimming left V 7 bases short and J 4 bases short, with 17 bases between. CDR3 DNA sequence: TGTGCCAGCATCCTAAACTCAGGGGCTTACGAGCAGTACTTC. This sequence encodes CASILNSGAYEQYF.

This clone has a single count. The chain links TRBV7-9 to TRBJ1-1, with 8 bases identical to TRBD1. V was pared by 1 base and J by 0 bases, with 1 base of the junction left unmatched. Germline V gene sequence: CDR1 SEHNR, CDR2 FQNEAQ (reference sequence). The CDR3 contains 15 residues. The CDR3 DNA follows: TGTGCCAGCAGCTTAGTGACAGGGGTGAACACTGAAGCTTTCTTT. Encoded protein: CASSLVTGVNTEAFF.

This chain uses TRBV11-2 with TRBJ2-5; D is possibly TRBD1 (6 bases). Per germline, CDR1 SGHAT and CDR2 FQNNGV. V lost 4 bases and J lost 1, with 10 bases in between. The CDR3 runs 14 residues. The CDR3 region has the DNA TGTGCCAGCAGCTCCATGGGGGCCCAAGAGACCCAGTACTTC. It encodes CASSSMGAQETQYF.

The chain employs TRBV5-4 and TRBJ1-2; 7 positions match TRBD1. The CDR3 is 14 amino acids. From germline, CDR1 is SGHNT and CDR2 YYREEE (reference sequence). With V trimmed by 4 bases and J by 3 bases, 6 bases remained unmatched. In DNA form, the CDR3 reads TGTGCCAGCAGCGGGGGACAGCTGCACTATGGCTACACCTTC. Translation: CASSGGQLHYGYTF.

This chain links TRBV6-1 with TRBJ2-7, with 10 bases identical to TRBD1. CDR1 is MNHNS, CDR2 SASEGT, per germline. CDR3 length: 15 residues. Unmatched junction bases numbered 9, after V lost 7 bases and J lost 3 bases. In DNA form, the CDR3 reads TGTGCCAGCACCATTGGACAGGGGGGGGGCTACGAGCAGTACTTC. Translation: CASTIGQGGGYEQYF.

This clone has just a few counts. The J gene is TRBJ2-1, the V gene TRBV9; the D gene is possibly TRBD2 (6 bases). The CDR3 is 14 amino acids. V was cut by 0 bases and J by 7 bases, with 11 bases left in between. Germline CDR1 SGDLS, CDR2 YYNGEE. Here the CDR3 reads CASSVGGSGNEQFF. The CDR3 nucleotides read TGTGCCAGCAGCGTAGGAGGGAGCGGGAATGAGCAGTTCTTC.

The V and J genes are TRBV29-1 and TRBJ2-1; a weak D match, TRBD2 (6 bases). Germline CDR1 is SQVTM and CDR2 is ANQGSEA. V was trimmed by 4 bases and J by 1 base, leaving 11 bases between them. The CDR3 consists of 14 residues. The CDR3 here is CSVVLAESYNEQFF. CDR3 nucleotide sequence: TGCAGCGTTGTGTTAGCGGAATCCTACAATGAGCAGTTCTTC.

In the case of this clone: An end of the junction differs from the germline gene, which may be a read error. The chain is built from TRBV18 and TRBJ2-7, with D hard to call. CDR3 length: 12 residues. Germline values: CDR1 KGHSH, CDR2 LQKENI. This CDR3 is CASPPSFNEQYF. The CDR3 DNA follows: TGTGCCAGCCCACCCTCTTTCAACGAGCAGTACTTC.

The chain links TRBV5-1 to TRBJ1-1; no definite D call. From germline, CDR1 is SGHRS and CDR2 YFSETQ. V lost 4 bases to trimming and J lost 7 bases, with 8 bases between them. The CDR3 extends over 11 amino acids. The CDR3 DNA reads TGCGCCAGCAGCCTTACCGATGAAGCTTTCTTT. It yields the protein CASSLTDEAFF.

The chain carries TRBV2 and TRBJ2-5, with D perhaps TRBD1 (5 bases). The germline V and J ends were trimmed by 3 bases and 4 bases, with 12 bases remaining between them. The length of the CDR3 is 14 residues. Germline CDR1 and CDR2: SNHLY and FYNNEI. The CDR3 region has the DNA TGTGCCAGCAGTGACTATGGGGCACGAGAGACCCAGTACTTC. Amino acid sequence: CASSDYGARETQYF.

This clone was seen just once. The chain carries TRBV28 and TRBJ1-6; weak D call: TRBD1 (6 bases). Trimming took off 6 bases at V and 7 bases at J, with 22 bases between the two ends. Germline CDR1 and CDR2: MDHEN and SYDVKM. The CDR3 has 17 amino acids. The CDR3 DNA reads as TGTGCCAGCAGCTACAGGGCGGGGGCGATAGGGAATTCACCCCTCCACTTT. Residues: CASSYRAGAIGNSPLHF.

The chain carries TRBV7-9 and TRBJ1-3; D may be TRBD1 (6 bases). The V end was cut by 1 base, the J end by 0 bases, with 13 bases between. There are 17 residues in the CDR3. CDR1 is SEHNR, CDR2 FQNEAQ, per germline (reference sequence). For the CDR3, the DNA is TGTGCCAGCAGCTTAGGGGAAGGGGGATACTCTGGAAACACCATATATTTT. Encoded protein: CASSLGEGGYSGNTIYF.

CDR3 residues: CASSLEGAHQETQYF. Here the CDR3 DNA reads TGCGCCAGCAGCTTGGAAGGGGCCCACCAAGAGACCCAGTACTTC. The chain employs TRBV5-1 and TRBJ2-5; tentative D call: TRBD1 (5 bases). Trimming cost V 0 bases and J 0 bases, with 9 bases left between them. The CDR3 is made up of 15 amino acids. CDR1 is SGHRS, CDR2 YFSETQ, per germline.

For this clone: One end of the junction fails to match germline, which may point to a read error. This rearrangement joins TRBV4-1 to TRBJ2-7; unclear D gene. The germline CDR1 and CDR2 sequences are MGHRA and YSYEKL. The CDR3 spans 13 residues. The CDR3 is CVSSQDRNYEQYF. CDR3 DNA: TGCGTCAGCAGCCAAGATAGAAATTACGAGCAGTACTTC.

This rearrangement joins TRBV6-5 to TRBJ2-3; the match to TRBD2 covers 8 bases. The CDR3 runs to 14 residues. V trimming: 6 bases; J trimming: 4 bases; junction bases outside the gene matches: 6. In germline, CDR1 is MNHEY, CDR2 SVGAGI. The CDR3 reads CASSPGGGSDTQYF. The CDR3, as DNA: TGTGCCAGCAGCCCCGGGGGGGGTTCAGATACGCAGTATTTT.

The CDR3 DNA reads TGTGCCAGCAGTGAACCGATGCGGGGACGGGATACGCAGTATTTT. As protein: CASSEPMRGRDTQYF. The chain combines TRBV6-1 with TRBJ2-3; TRBD2 is a possible D gene (6 bases). The CDR3 spans 15 residues. The germline CDR1 and CDR2 sequences are MNHNS and SASEGT. The ends were cut back, 2 bases at V and 6 bases at J, with 15 bases in the middle.